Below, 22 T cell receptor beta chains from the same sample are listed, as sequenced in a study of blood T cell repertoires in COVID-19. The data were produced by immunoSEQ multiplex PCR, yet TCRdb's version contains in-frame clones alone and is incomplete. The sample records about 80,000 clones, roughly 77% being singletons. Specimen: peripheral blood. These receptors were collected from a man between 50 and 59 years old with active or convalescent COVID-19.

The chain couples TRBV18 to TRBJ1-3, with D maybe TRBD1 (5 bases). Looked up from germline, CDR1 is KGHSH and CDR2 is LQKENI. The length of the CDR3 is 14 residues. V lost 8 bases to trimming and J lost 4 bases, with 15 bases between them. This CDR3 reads CASTRDTLGNTIYF. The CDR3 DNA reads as TGTGCCAGCACCAGGGATACTCTGGGAAACACCATATATTTT.

CDR3 protein: CASSHRTGFTTEAFF. CDR3 nucleotide sequence: TGTGCCAGCAGCCACCGGACAGGGTTTACCACTGAAGCTTTCTTT. J is TRBJ1-1 and V is TRBV3-1 (or the pseudogene TRBV3-2); 8 bases line up with TRBD1. The CDR3 loop spans 15 amino acids. The germline gives CDR1 LGHDT, CDR2 YNNKEL (reference sequence). Trimming at V came to 3 bases and at J to 4 bases, leaving 7 bases not matched to a gene.

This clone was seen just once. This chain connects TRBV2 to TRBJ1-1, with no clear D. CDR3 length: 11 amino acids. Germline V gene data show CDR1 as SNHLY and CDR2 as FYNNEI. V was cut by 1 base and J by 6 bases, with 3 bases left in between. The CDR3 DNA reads TGTGCCAGCAGTGAAGTAGCTGAAGCTTTCTTT. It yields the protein CASSEVAEAFF.

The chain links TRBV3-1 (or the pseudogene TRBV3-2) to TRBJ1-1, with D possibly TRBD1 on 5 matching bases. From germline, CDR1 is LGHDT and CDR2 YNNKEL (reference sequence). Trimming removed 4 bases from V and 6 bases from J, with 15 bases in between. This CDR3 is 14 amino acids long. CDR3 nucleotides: TGTGCCAGCAGCCGAGCGCAGGGCTTCGCTGAAGCTTTCTTT. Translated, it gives CASSRAQGFAEAFF.

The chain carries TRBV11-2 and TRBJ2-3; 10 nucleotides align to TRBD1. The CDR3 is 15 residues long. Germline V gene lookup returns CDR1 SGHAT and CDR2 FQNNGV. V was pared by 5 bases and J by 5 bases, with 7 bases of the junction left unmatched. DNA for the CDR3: TGTGCCAGCAGCCACGACAGGGGGCCGGGAGATACGCAGTATTTT. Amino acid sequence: CASSHDRGPGDTQYF. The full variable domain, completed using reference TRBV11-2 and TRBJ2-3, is EAGVAQSPRYKIIEKRQSVAFWCNPISGHATLYWYQQILGQGPKLLIQFQNNGVVDDSQLPKDRFSAERLKGVDSTLKIQPAKLEDSAVYLCASSHDRGPGDTQYFGPGTRLTVL.

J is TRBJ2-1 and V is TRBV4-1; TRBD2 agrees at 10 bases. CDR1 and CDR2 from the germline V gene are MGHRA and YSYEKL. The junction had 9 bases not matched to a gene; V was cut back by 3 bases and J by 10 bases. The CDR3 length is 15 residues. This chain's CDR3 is CASSQKRGGPGEQFF. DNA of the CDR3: TGCGCCAGCAGCCAGAAGCGGGGGGGCCCCGGCGAGCAGTTCTTC.

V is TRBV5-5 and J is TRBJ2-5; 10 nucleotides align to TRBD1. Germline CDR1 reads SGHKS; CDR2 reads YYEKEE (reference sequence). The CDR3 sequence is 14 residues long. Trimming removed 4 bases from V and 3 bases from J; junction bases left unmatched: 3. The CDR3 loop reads CASSHGTGEETQYF. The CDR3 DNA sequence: TGTGCCAGCAGCCATGGGACAGGGGAAGAGACCCAGTACTTC. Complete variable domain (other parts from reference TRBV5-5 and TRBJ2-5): DAGVTQSPTHLIKTRGQQVTLRCSPISGHKSVSWYQQVLGQGPQFIFQYYEKEERGRGNFPDRFSARQFPNYSSELNVNALLLGDSALYLCASSHGTGEETQYFGPGTRLLVL.

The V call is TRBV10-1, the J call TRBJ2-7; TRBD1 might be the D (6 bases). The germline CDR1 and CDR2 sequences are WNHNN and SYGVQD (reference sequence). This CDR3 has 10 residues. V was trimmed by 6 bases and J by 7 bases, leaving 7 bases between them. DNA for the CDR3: TGCGCCAGCAGGACAGGAGAGCAGTACTTC. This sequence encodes CASRTGEQYF.

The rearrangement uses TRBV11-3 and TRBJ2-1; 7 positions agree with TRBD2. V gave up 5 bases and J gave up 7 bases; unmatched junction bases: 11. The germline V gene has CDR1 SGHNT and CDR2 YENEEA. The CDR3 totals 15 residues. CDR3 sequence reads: CASSPGGSLGNEQFF. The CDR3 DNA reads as TGTGCCAGCAGCCCCGGGGGGAGTTTGGGGAATGAGCAGTTCTTC.

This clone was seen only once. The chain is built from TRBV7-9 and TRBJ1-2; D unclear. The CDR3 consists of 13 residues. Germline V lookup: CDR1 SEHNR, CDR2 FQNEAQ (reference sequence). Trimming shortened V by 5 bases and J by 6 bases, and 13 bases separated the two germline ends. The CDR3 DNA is TGTGCCAGCAGCCCTGACTGGATGGATGGCTACACCTTC. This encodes CASSPDWMDGYTF.

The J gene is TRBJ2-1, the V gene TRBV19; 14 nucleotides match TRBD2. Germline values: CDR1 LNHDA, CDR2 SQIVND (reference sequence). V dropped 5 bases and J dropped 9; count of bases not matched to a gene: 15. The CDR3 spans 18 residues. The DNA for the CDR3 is TGTGCCAGTAGTTCACAGGGACAGGGACTAGCGGGAGACCGTGAGCAGTTCTTC. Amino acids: CASSSQGQGLAGDREQFF.

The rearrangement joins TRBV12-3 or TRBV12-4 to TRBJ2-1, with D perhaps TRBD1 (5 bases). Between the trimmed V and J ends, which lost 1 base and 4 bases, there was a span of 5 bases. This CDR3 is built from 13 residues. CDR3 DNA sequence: TGTGCCAGCAGTTTAGAGGGGTACAATGAGCAGTTCTTC. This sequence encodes CASSLEGYNEQFF.

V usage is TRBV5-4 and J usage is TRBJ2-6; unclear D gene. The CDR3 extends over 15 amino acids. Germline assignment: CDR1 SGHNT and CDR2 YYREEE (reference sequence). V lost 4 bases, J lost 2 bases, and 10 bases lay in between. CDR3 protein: CASSLTPAGANVLTF. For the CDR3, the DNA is TGTGCCAGCAGCCTCACACCCGCTGGGGCCAACGTCCTGACTTTC.

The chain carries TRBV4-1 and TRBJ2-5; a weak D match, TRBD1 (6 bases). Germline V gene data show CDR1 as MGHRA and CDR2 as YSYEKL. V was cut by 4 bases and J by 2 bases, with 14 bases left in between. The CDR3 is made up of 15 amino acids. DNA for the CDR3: TGCGCCAGCAGCCTGGGCCCAGGGGATCAAGAGACCCAGTACTTC. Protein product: CASSLGPGDQETQYF.

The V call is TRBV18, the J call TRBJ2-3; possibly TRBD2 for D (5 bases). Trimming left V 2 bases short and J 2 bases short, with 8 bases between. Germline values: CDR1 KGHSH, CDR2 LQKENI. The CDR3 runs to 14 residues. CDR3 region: CASSPDYTTDTQYF. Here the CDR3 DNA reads TGTGCCAGCTCACCAGACTATACCACAGATACGCAGTATTTT.

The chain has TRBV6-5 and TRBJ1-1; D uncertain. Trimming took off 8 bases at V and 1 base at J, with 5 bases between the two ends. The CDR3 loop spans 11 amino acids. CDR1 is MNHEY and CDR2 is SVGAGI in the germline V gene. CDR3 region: CASLGNTEAFF. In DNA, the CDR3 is TGTGCCAGCCTCGGGAACACTGAAGCTTTCTTT.

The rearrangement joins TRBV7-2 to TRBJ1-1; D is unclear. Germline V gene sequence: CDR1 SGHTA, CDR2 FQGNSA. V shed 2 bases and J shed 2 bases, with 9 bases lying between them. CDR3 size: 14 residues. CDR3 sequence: CASSLISGNTEAFF. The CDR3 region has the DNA TGTGCCAGCAGCTTAATAAGCGGTAACACTGAAGCTTTCTTT.

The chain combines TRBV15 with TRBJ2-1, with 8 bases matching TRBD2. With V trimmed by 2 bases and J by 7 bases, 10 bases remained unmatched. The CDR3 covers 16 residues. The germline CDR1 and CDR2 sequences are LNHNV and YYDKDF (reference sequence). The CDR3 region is CATSRLNSGAGNEQFF. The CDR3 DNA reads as TGTGCCACCAGCAGATTAAATAGCGGGGCGGGGAATGAGCAGTTCTTC.

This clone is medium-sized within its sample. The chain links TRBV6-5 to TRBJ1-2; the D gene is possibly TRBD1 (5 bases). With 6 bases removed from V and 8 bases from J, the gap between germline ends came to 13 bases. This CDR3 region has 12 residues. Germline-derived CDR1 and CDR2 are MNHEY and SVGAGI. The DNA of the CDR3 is TGTGCCAGCAGGGATGGGGCTGGGGGCTACACCTTC. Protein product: CASRDGAGGYTF.

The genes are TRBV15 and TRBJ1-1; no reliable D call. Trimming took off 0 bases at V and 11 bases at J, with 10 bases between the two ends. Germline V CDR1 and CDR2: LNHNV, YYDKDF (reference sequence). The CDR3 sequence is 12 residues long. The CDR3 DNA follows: TGTGCCACCAGCAGAGATTCGGGTAGGGCTTTCTTT. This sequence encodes CATSRDSGRAFF.

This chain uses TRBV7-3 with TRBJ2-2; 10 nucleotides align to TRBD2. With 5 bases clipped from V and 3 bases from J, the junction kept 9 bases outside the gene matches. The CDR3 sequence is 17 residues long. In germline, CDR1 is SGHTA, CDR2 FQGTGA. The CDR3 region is CASSPRGLAGDTGELFF. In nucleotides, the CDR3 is TGTGCCAGCAGCCCAAGGGGGCTAGCGGGGGACACCGGGGAGCTGTTTTTT.

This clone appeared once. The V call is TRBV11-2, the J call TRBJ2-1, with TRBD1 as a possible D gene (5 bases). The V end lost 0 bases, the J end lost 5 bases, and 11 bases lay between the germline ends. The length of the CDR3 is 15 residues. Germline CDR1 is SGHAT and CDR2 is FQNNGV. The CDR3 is CASSLDPAGHNEQFF. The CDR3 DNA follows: TGTGCCAGCAGCTTAGATCCGGCAGGGCACAATGAGCAGTTCTTC.